A selection of T cell receptor beta chains follows, all from one sample in a study of OX40 agonist ivuxolimab in advanced cancers. Sequenced by immunoSEQ multiplex PCR; TCRdb stores in-frame clones only, minus some. This table has approximately 20,000 clones, about 88% appearing once. Sequenced here: CD4+ or CD8+ T cells sorted from blood, sampled in a trial of the OX40 agonist ivuxolimab. The receptor source for this set is an adult with an advanced solid tumor such as melanoma, head and neck, liver or kidney cancer. CDR3s include the opening cysteine and the closing phenylalanine or tryptophan. The D gene is left open where the match is weak. Not all rows give a size; the values are once, few, many and, for expanded clones, a class.

-,TRBV7-2,TRBD2,TRBJ2-7,CASSSLAGPSSYEQYF,TGTGCCAGCAGCTCGTTAGCGGGGCCTAGCTCCTACGAGCAGTACTTC
-,TRBV5-4,-,TRBJ2-1,CASSLVGLPGNEQFF,TGTGCCAGCAGCTTGGTCGGGTTACCTGGCAATGAGCAGTTCTTC
-,TRBV7-2,-,TRBJ2-7,CASSSPRGASYEQYF,TGTGCCAGCAGCTCCCCTCGGGGGGCCTCCTACGAGCAGTACTTC
once,TRBV7-8,-,TRBJ1-5,CASSLGGGHSNQPQHF,TGTGCCAGCAGCTTAGGGGGGGGGCATAGCAATCAGCCCCAGCATTTT
-,TRBV29-1,-,TRBJ2-6,CSVGTYSGANVLTF,TGCAGCGTTGGGACCTACTCTGGGGCCAACGTCCTGACTTTC
-,TRBV9,TRBD2,TRBJ2-7,CASSSGYEQYF,TGTGCCAGCAGTAGCGGGTACGAGCAGTACTTC
-,TRBV10-3,-,TRBJ2-7,CAISEGGSGDEQYF,TGTGCCATCAGTGAGGGTGGGTCTGGGGACGAGCAGTACTTC
-,TRBV2,-,TRBJ2-1,CASSVGNEQFF,TGTGCCAGCAGTGTGGGCAATGAGCAGTTCTTC
-,TRBV9,-,TRBJ2-1,CASSVSGQNNEQFF,TGTGCCAGCAGCGTCTCGGGACAAAACAATGAGCAGTTCTTC
-,TRBV7-6,TRBD1,TRBJ2-7,CASSTRQGYEQYF,TGTGCCAGCAGCACCCGACAGGGATACGAGCAGTACTTC
-,TRBV10-3,-,TRBJ2-3,CAIRGEGRSSPDTQYF,TGTGCCATCAGGGGTGAAGGACGGTCTTCCCCAGATACGCAGTATTTT
-,TRBV4-1,-,TRBJ1-1,CASSQPLGGYTEAFF,TGCGCCAGCAGCCAACCTCTCGGGGGGTACACTGAAGCTTTCTTT
-,TRBV2,-,TRBJ2-7,CASIGQGTYEQYF,TGTGCCAGCATCGGGCAGGGGACTTACGAGCAGTACTTC
once,TRBV7-8,TRBD2,TRBJ2-5,CASSLGEREVETQHF,TGTGCCAGCAGCTTAGGGGAGCGGGAGGTAGAGACCCAGCACTTC
-,TRBV7-9,-,TRBJ1-2,CASSLGPSNYGYTF,TGTGCCAGCAGCTTAGGCCCATCTAACTATGGCTACACCTTC
-,TRBV27,-,TRBJ2-3,CASTPGGGTDTQYF,TGTGCCAGCACCCCAGGAGGGGGCACAGATACGCAGTATTTT
-,TRBV7-9,TRBD1,TRBJ2-2,CASSRQGAGELFF,TGTGCCAGCAGCCGACAGGGGGCCGGGGAGCTGTTTTTT
-,TRBV4-1,TRBD1,TRBJ1-5,CASSQESGQPYQPQHF,TGCGCCAGCAGCCAAGAATCGGGACAGCCTTATCAGCCCCAGCATTTT
-,TRBV9,-,TRBJ1-5,CASSVTGAGNQPQHF,TGTGCCAGCAGCGTAACGGGGGCCGGCAATCAGCCCCAGCATTTT
few,TRBV7-9,-,TRBJ2-2,CASSPITGELFF,TGTGCCAGCAGCCCCATCACCGGGGAGCTGTTTTTT
once,TRBV28,TRBD1,TRBJ2-1,CASSFLTGNEQFF,TGTGCCAGCAGTTTTTTGACAGGGAATGAGCAGTTCTTC
-,TRBV2,-,TRBJ1-3,CAGGEGGENTIYF,TGTGCCGGAGGGGAGGGAGGAGAAAACACCATATATTTT
-,TRBV29-1,TRBD2,TRBJ2-3,CSVEDAGGSTDTQYF,TGCAGCGTTGAAGACGCGGGAGGGTCGACAGATACGCAGTATTTT
-,TRBV19,TRBD2,TRBJ2-7,CASSIFSGSYEQYF,TGTGCCAGTAGTATTTTTAGCGGGAGCTACGAGCAGTACTTC
once,TRBV9,-,TRBJ2-1,CASSVATRVNEQFF,TGTGCCAGCAGCGTAGCTACGAGGGTCAATGAGCAGTTCTTC
-,TRBV7-9,-,TRBJ2-7,CASSLRQYEQYF,TGTGCCAGCAGCCTCCGACAGTACGAGCAGTACTTC
-,TRBV23-1,-,TRBJ2-7,CASSQSGSYEQYF,TGCGCCAGCAGTCAATCCGGCTCCTACGAGCAGTACTTC
-,TRBV7-9,-,TRBJ1-5,CASSLGGLSNQPQHF,TGTGCCAGCAGCTTAGGAGGACTAAGCAATCAGCCCCAGCATTTT
-,TRBV28,-,TRBJ1-5,CASRGVSNQPQHF,TGTGCCAGCAGGGGTGTGAGCAATCAGCCCCAGCATTTT
few,TRBV6-5,-,TRBJ1-5,CASSPTGGRNQPQHF,TGTGCCAGCAGTCCTACCGGGGGGAGAAATCAGCCCCAGCATTTT
-,TRBV28,-,TRBJ1-5,CASGGQPYSNQPQHF,TGTGCCAGCGGCGGACAGCCGTATAGCAATCAGCCCCAGCATTTT
-,TRBV28,-,TRBJ2-5,CASSPGWGEETQYF,TGTGCCAGCAGCCCGGGTTGGGGGGAAGAGACCCAGTACTTC
-,TRBV7-2,TRBD1,TRBJ2-7,CASSLGTGGEQYF,TGTGCCAGCAGCTTAGGGACAGGGGGCGAGCAGTACTTC
-,TRBV7-2,TRBD1,TRBJ2-3,CASSLERDRAYTQYF,TGTGCCAGCAGCTTAGAGAGGGACAGGGCATATACGCAGTATTTT
-,TRBV7-9,-,TRBJ2-1,CASSLIVNEQFF,TGTGCCAGCAGCTTAATAGTGAATGAGCAGTTCTTC
-,TRBV28,-,TRBJ1-4,CASSLPRGTYPKLFF,TGTGCCAGCAGTCTACCGCGAGGGACCTACCCCAAACTGTTTTTT
few,TRBV9,-,TRBJ2-1,CASSVGGSEYNEQFF,TGTGCCAGCAGCGTAGGGGGTAGCGAATACAATGAGCAGTTCTTC
-,TRBV28,TRBD2,TRBJ2-7,CASSLGGSSYEQYF,TGTGCCAGCAGTTTGGGCGGGAGCTCCTACGAGCAGTACTTC
-,TRBV27,-,TRBJ2-7,CASSLSTRGRNEQYF,TGTGCCAGCAGTTTATCGACGCGGGGTAGGAACGAGCAGTACTTC
-,TRBV2,TRBD1,TRBJ1-4,CASRPGGLSNEKLFF,TGTGCCAGCAGGCCAGGGGGCTTGAGTAATGAAAAACTGTTTTTT
-,TRBV14,-,TRBJ2-5,CASSQHLGVGETQYF,TGTGCCAGCAGCCAACATCTCGGGGTGGGGGAGACCCAGTACTTC